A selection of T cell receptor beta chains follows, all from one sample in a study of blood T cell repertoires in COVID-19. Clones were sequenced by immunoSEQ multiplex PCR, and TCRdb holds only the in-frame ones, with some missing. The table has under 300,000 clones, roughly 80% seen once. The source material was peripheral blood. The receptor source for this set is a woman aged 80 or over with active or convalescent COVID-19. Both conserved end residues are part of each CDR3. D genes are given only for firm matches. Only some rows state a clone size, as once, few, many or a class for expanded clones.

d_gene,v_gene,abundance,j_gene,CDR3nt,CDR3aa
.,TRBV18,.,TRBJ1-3,TGTGCCAGCTCACCGATGAAAGGCGGACAGAGCTCTGGAAACACCATATATTTT,CASSPMKGGQSSGNTIYF
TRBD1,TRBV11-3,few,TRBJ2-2,TGTGCCAGCAGCTTAGGTCAGGGGGCTCGAACCGGGGAGCTGTTTTTT,CASSLGQGARTGELFF
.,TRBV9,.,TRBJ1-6,TGTGCCAGCAGCTCAAACTCAGGGAATTCACCCCTCCACTTT,CASSSNSGNSPLHF
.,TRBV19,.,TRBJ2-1,TGTGCCAGTAGTATGGGTTGGGGGGCCTACAATGAGCAGTTCTTC,CASSMGWGAYNEQFF
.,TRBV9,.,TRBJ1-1,TGTGCCAGCAGCCCATCGGGGAGACTGAACACTGAAGCTTTCTTT,CASSPSGRLNTEAFF
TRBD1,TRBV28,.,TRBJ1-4,TGTGCCAGCAGCTTAAGGGGGCCATCCGAAAAACTGTTTTTT,CASSLRGPSEKLFF
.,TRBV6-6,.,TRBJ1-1,TGTGCCAGCAGTTCCCCGGGAGTAGGGAACACTGAAGCTTTCTTT,CASSSPGVGNTEAFF
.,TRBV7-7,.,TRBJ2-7,TGTGCTAGCGGGGGAGGGACAGGGAGCACCTACGAGCAGTACTTC,CASGGGTGSTYEQYF
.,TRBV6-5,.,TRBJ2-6,TGTGCCAGCAGACTCTCTGGGGCCAACGTCCTGACTTTC,CASRLSGANVLTF
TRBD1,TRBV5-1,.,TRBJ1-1,TGCGCCAGCAGCTGGGATGGACAGGGCGACACTGAAGCTTTCTTT,CASSWDGQGDTEAFF
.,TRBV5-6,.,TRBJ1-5,TGTGCCAGCAGCTTATTCCTCGGGGATCAGCCCCAGCATTTT,CASSLFLGDQPQHF
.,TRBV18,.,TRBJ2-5,TGTGCCAGCTCACCACGGCAGGCGAACCAAGAGACCCAGTACTTC,CASSPRQANQETQYF
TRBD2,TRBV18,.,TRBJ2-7,TGTGCCAGCTCACTAGCGGGAAGGGAGCAGTACTTC,CASSLAGREQYF
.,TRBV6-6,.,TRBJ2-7,TGTGCCAGCAACTCGCGTGGGGTGAGAGGGAACGAGCAGTACTTC,CASNSRGVRGNEQYF
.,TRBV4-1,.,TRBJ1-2,TGCGCCAGCAGCCAAGGGCTAGCTAACTATGGCTACACCTTC,CASSQGLANYGYTF
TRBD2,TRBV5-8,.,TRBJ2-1,TGTGCCAGCAGGTCCCGGCGGGGGGCGTCTTACAATGAGCAGTTCTTC,CASRSRRGASYNEQFF
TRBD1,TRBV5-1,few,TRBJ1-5,TGCGCCAGCAGCTACTCCGGGACAGGGGATCAGCCCCAGCATTTT,CASSYSGTGDQPQHF
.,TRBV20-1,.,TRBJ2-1,TGCAGTGCTAGCTTAAATGAGCAGTTCTTC,CSASLNEQFF
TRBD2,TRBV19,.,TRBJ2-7,TGTGCCAGTAGTCCTAGGACTAGCGGGAGTTTGGTGTACGAGCAGTACTTC,CASSPRTSGSLVYEQYF
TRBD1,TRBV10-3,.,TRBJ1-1,TGTGCCATCAGTGATTGGGGGGACAGCCGGAACACTGAAGCTTTCTTT,CAISDWGDSRNTEAFF
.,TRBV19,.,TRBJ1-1,TGTGCCAGTAGTATAAGGGCAGGGTTTGAAGCTTTCTTT,CASSIRAGFEAFF
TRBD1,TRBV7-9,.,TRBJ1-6,TGTGCCAGCGCCCGGGACAGGGGTAATTCACCCCTCCACTTT,CASARDRGNSPLHF
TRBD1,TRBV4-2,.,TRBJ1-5,TGTGCCAGCAGCAGCAGACAGGGGTTCGATCAGCCCCAGCATTTT,CASSSRQGFDQPQHF
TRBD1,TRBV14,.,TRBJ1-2,TGTGCCAGCAGCCAATGGGCAGGGGGTGGCTACACCTTC,CASSQWAGGGYTF
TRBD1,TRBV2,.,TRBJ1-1,TGTGCCAGCATCTTGGACAGGGAACCCACTGAAGCTTTCTTT,CASILDREPTEAFF
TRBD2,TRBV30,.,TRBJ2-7,TGTGCCTGGAGGCGGGGGGAGGGGTACGAGCAGTACTTC,CAWRRGEGYEQYF
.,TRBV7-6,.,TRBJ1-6,TGTGCCAGCAGCTCATCGGACAAGCGTCAGAATTCACCCCTCCACTTT,CASSSSDKRQNSPLHF
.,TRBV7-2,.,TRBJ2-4,TGTGCCAGCAGCCCCGGACATACCAAAAACATTCAGTACTTC,CASSPGHTKNIQYF